Listed here is a single TCR beta chain. The antigen is undetermined. These data belong to a study of cytomegalovirus exposure and HLA in healthy donors. The study, taken as a whole, reports: Later on, an analysis found that several of the most significant clusters appeared to be linked to common viral pathogens, which included parvovirus B19.

Both 60 Vbeta primers and 13 Jbeta primers went into the PCR. Here immunoSEQ multiplex PCR was the method, and the copy in TCRdb shows in-frame clones only, minus some. The repertoire holds 90,000 to 120,000 clones, with around 80% as singletons. The donors, nominally healthy at sampling, likely had unrecorded immune exposures. Germline V lookup: CDR1 SGHRS, CDR2 YFSETQ. V was clipped by 0 bases and J by 4 bases; unmatched bases: 1. CDR3 length equals 14 residues. This sequence was found in a young woman in good health and CMV-seronegative. The sequencing input was PBMCs. This chain joins TRBV5-1 and TRBJ2-1; TRBD1 matches at 7 bases. As DNA, the CDR3 is TGCGCCAGCAGCTTGGCGGGACAGTACAATGAGCAGTTCTTC. Translation: CASSLAGQYNEQFF.